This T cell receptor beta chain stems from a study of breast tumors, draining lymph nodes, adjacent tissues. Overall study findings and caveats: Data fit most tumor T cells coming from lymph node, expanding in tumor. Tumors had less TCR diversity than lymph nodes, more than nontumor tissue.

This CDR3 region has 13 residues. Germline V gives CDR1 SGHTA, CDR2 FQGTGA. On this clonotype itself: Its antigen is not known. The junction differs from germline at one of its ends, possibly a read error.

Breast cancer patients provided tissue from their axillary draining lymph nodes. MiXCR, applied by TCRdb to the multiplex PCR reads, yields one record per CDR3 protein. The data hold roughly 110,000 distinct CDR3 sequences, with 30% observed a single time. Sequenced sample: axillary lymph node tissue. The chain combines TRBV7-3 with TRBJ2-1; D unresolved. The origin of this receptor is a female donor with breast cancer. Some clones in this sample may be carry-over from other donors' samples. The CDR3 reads CACSHPPSNGQFF. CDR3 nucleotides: TGTGCCTGCAGCCACCCCCCTTCCAATGGGCAGTTCTTC.